This record looks at one TCR beta chain sequence and its context. This clonotype was counted ten times or more. No cognate antigen has been identified for it. Qualities for individual bases were not recorded, and no much larger clone is one base off. This sample stems from a study of CD8 T cells in ankylosing spondylitis (dated by TCRdb to the late 2010s). Regarding the research as a whole: The study set out to find disease-linked TCR variants by profiling T cell receptor beta repertoires in ankylosing spondylitis patients and healthy donors. In total, the full study cohort was made up of nearly 110 healthy donors and some 26 ankylosing spondylitis patients. Samples of peripheral blood were taken, and for ankylosing spondylitis patients, synovial fluid was collected as well.

Sequencing was carried out with an Illumina HiSeq 2500. TCR beta libraries were prepared by quantitative 5'-RACE with molecular barcodes. The authors processed their data as follows. A new computational method, built on a probabilistic model of VDJ rearrangement, was used to identify disease-linked TCR variants. TCRdb reanalyzed the raw reads on its own, using fastp at Q25 for trimming and MiXCR for clone calling, and kept in-frame beta chains. Rows are unified per CDR3 protein, each entry keeping the most common DNA and genes. These V and J calls originate from TCRdb's pipeline instead of the authors' own analysis. Here the sample has about 240,000 distinct CDR3 sequences; 8% to 9.5% occur a single time. Under 7.5% of the sample lies in the top ten. Broad study findings and their caveats: Blood from ankylosing spondylitis patients appeared to be characterized by a TCR beta motif composed of under 10 highly homologous amino acid variants. Some TCR beta motif variants had previously been reported in synovial fluid and blood of reactive arthritis patients, which suggested common disease-initiation mechanisms. The disease-linked clones showed a CD8+ phenotype and occurred at relatively low frequencies in peripheral blood. According to the report, matched synovial fluid samples from ankylosing spondylitis patients were significantly enriched for the disease-linked clones.

Germline trimming: 4 bases from V, 5 bases from J; junction bases outside gene matches: 11. In the germline V gene (reference sequence), CDR1 corresponds to DFQATT and CDR2 to SNEGSKA. Reading from cysteine to phenylalanine, the CDR3 counts 15 amino acids. The kept DNA is CDR3 alone, 45 bases in frame from the first base. The rearranged segments are TRBV20-1 and TRBJ2-5, and TRBD2 matches 9 of the central bases. Sequenced: blood, either unsorted or a sorted T cell fraction (not recorded which). The source is a male donor with ankylosing spondylitis or in good health (not recorded which). The sequence in DNA is TGCAGTGCTAAAATAGGGACTAGCCTGAGGGAGACCCAGTACTTC. This yields the protein CSAKIGTSLRETQYF.